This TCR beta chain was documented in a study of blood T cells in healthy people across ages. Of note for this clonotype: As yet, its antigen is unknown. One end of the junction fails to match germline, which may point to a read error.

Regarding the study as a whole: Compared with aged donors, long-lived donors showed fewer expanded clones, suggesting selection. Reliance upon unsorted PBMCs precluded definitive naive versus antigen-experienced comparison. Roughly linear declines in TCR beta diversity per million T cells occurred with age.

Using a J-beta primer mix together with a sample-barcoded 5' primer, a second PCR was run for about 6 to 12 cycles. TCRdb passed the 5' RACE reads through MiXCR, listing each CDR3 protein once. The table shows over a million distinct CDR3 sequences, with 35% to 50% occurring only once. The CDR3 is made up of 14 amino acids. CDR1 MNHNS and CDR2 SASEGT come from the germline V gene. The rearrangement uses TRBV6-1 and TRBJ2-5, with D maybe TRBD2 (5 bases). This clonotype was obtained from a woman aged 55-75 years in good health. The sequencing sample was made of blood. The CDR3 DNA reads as TGTGCCAGCAACCATGGACTTCTCCAAGAGACCCGGTACTTC. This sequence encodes CASNHGLLQETRYF.